This TCR beta chain came from a study of blood T cells in healthy people across ages. For the study at large: Template switching captured about one barcoded beta molecule per two T cells.

The use of a sample-barcoded 5' primer and a J-beta primer mix characterized a second PCR of 7 to 11 cycles. TCRdb ran MiXCR on the 5' RACE reads and lists one entry per CDR3 protein. The sample yields fewer than 2 million distinct CDR3 sequences, around 40% seen once. Study-wide points: Donor CMV status was unknown, possibly confounding expanded clonotype changes. Both naive CD4+ cell counts and diversity were greater in long-lived donors than in aged donors.

This clonotype occurred a few times. The target antigen is unknown. The receptor comes from a human donor in good health. Sequencing input: blood.

This CDR3 reads CASSHGPHHEQYF. The CDR3 DNA reads as TGTGCCAGCAGCCACGGACCGCACCACGAGCAGTACTTC. The chain employs TRBV14 and TRBJ2-7; D ambiguous. The CDR3 is 13 residues long. Germline values: CDR1 SGHDN, CDR2 FVKESK. The V gene lost 3 bases and the J gene lost 5 bases, with 11 bases spanning the gap.